The rows below give T cell receptor beta chains drawn from one sample of a study of cytomegalovirus exposure and HLA in healthy donors. Sequencing used immunoSEQ multiplex PCR; TCRdb keeps in-frame clones, though not all of them. This table has about 120,000 clones, approximately 80% appearing once. The sample was PBMCs. The receptors originated from a woman between 40 and 50 years old in good health and CMV-seropositive. CDR3s include the opening cysteine and the closing phenylalanine or tryptophan. The D gene is left open where the match is weak. Clone size is not always given. Where it is, it says once, few, many or a class for expanded clones.

D gene,V gene,clone size,J gene,CDR3 length,CDR3 DNA,CDR3 protein
.,TRBV5-4,.,TRBJ2-3,15,TGTGCCAGCAGCGTTGACAGTAGTCGCACAGATACGCAGTATTTT,CASSVDSSRTDTQYF
TRBD1,TRBV9,.,TRBJ1-1,13,TGTGCCAGCAGCAGACAGGGGAGTGCTGAAGCTTTCTTT,CASSRQGSAEAFF
TRBD2,TRBV4-2,.,TRBJ2-2,16,TGTGCCAGCAGCCGAAGCGGGAGGGCCGACACCGGGGAGCTGTTTTTT,CASSRSGRADTGELFF
TRBD2,TRBV5-4,.,TRBJ2-5,14,TGTGCCAGCAGCCCGACTAGCGGCCAAGAGACCCAGTACTTC,CASSPTSGQETQYF
TRBD1,TRBV2,.,TRBJ1-1,13,TGTGCCAGCAGCGTGGACAGGGTGGCTGAAGCTTTCTTT,CASSVDRVAEAFF
.,TRBV28,.,TRBJ2-5,14,TGTGCCAGCAGGTTCGGGATGGAGGCGGAGACCCAGTACTTC,CASRFGMEAETQYF
TRBD1,TRBV7-2,once,TRBJ2-5,15,TGTGCCAGCAGCTTAAGGGGGCTCTCGGGAGAGACCCAGTACTTC,CASSLRGLSGETQYF
.,TRBV7-3,.,TRBJ2-3,15,TGTGCCAGCAGCTTAACTGGGGCCTACACAGATACGCAGTATTTT,CASSLTGAYTDTQYF
TRBD1,TRBV30,.,TRBJ2-7,13,TGTGCCTGGAGTGTACAGGGGATAAGCGAGCAGTACTTC,CAWSVQGISEQYF
TRBD1,TRBV5-4,.,TRBJ2-5,14,TGTGCCAGCAGCCCGGACAGGGGGCAAGAGACCCAGTACTTC,CASSPDRGQETQYF
TRBD2,TRBV9,.,TRBJ2-7,15,TGTGCCAGCAGTCAACTAGCGGGGGACACCTACGAGCAGTACTTC,CASSQLAGDTYEQYF
.,TRBV15,.,TRBJ1-3,15,TGTGCCACCAGCAGAGGAGGGCAGGTTGGAAACACCATATATTTT,CATSRGGQVGNTIYF
TRBD2,TRBV4-1,.,TRBJ2-7,18,TGCGCCAGCAGCCAAGATGGAACAGCGGGGCCCTCTTCCTACGAGCAGTACTTC,CASSQDGTAGPSSYEQYF
TRBD1,TRBV25-1,.,TRBJ1-4,15,TGTGCCAGCAGTGAGTCGGGACAGCTGGTCGGAAAACTGTTTTTT,CASSESGQLVGKLFF
.,TRBV11-3,.,TRBJ2-1,13,TGTGCCAGCAGCCCGTCGAGCTACAATGAGCAGTTCTTC,CASSPSSYNEQFF
TRBD1,TRBV10-1,.,TRBJ2-3,15,TGCGCCAACCTTGGACAGGGAACTAGCACAGATACGCAGTATTTT,CANLGQGTSTDTQYF
.,TRBV7-2,.,TRBJ1-4,15,TGTGCCAGCAGCTCATCTGCGGGGAATAATGAAAAACTGTTTTTT,CASSSSAGNNEKLFF
TRBD1,TRBV19,.,TRBJ1-1,15,TGTGCCAGTACCTCGACAGGGAGGTTGAGCACTGAAGCTTTCTTT,CASTSTGRLSTEAFF
.,TRBV19,few,TRBJ1-1,15,TGTGCCAGTAGCCCTGGATCGGGGGGGAGAGGTGAAGCTTTCTTT,CASSPGSGGRGEAFF
.,TRBV30,.,TRBJ1-4,15,TGTGCCTCAACCCCCCGACAGCACATTAATGAAAAACTGTTTTTT,CASTPRQHINEKLFF
.,TRBV4-2,.,TRBJ2-3,16,TGTGCCAGCAGCCAAGAGGGGCGGCCATCCACAGATACGCAGTATTTT,CASSQEGRPSTDTQYF
.,TRBV6-1,.,TRBJ1-1,13,TGTGCCAGCGCCCGGGACTACGGCACTGAAGCTTTCTTT,CASARDYGTEAFF
TRBD2,TRBV9,.,TRBJ2-2,16,TGTGCCAGCAGCCCCCAACGGACTAGGAGTACCGGGGAGCTGTTTTTT,CASSPQRTRSTGELFF
.,TRBV5-4,.,TRBJ2-7,12,TGTGCCAGCAGCGCGGGACCCTACGAGCAGTACTTC,CASSAGPYEQYF
TRBD2,TRBV5-1,.,TRBJ2-1,17,TGCGCCAGCAGCTTGGCCCGCGGTACTAGCGGAAACAATGAGCAGTTCTTC,CASSLARGTSGNNEQFF
TRBD1,TRBV27,.,TRBJ1-1,12,TGTGCCAGCACGGGGACAGCGCAGGAAGCTTTCTTT,CASTGTAQEAFF
.,TRBV25-1,few,TRBJ2-2,12,TGTGCCAGCGTCCTCGGCACCGGGGAGCTGTTTTTT,CASVLGTGELFF
.,TRBV7-9,once,TRBJ2-2,15,TGTGCCAGCAGCTTAGCGGAGGCAGACACCGGGGAGCTGTTTTTT,CASSLAEADTGELFF
TRBD1,TRBV18,.,TRBJ2-3,12,TGTGCCAGCTCTCCACAGGGGGATACGCAGTATTTT,CASSPQGDTQYF
TRBD1,TRBV6-5,.,TRBJ2-7,16,TGTGCCAGCAGTTACTCTTCGACAGGGGCCTCCTACGAGCAGTACTTC,CASSYSSTGASYEQYF
TRBD1,TRBV6-1,.,TRBJ1-2,16,TGTGCCAGCAGTGAAGAGGGCAGGGGGCCCAACTATGGCTACACCTTC,CASSEEGRGPNYGYTF
.,TRBV2,once,TRBJ2-2,14,TGTGCCAGCAGAAGACTCGAGGGAGGCGGGGAGCTGTTTTTT,CASRRLEGGGELFF
TRBD1,TRBV7-9,once,TRBJ2-7,16,TGTGCCAGCAGCTTACGACAGGGGGCAACGAGTTACGAGCAGTACTTC,CASSLRQGATSYEQYF
.,TRBV27,few,TRBJ2-7,15,TGTGCCAGCAGTGCAGTACCACAGACCACCTACGAGCAGTACTTC,CASSAVPQTTYEQYF
TRBD2,TRBV5-1,.,TRBJ2-1,14,TGCGCCAGCAGCTTGGCCTTGCGGGGGGATGAGCAGTTCTTC,CASSLALRGDEQFF
.,TRBV5-1,.,TRBJ1-1,12,TGCGCCAGCAGCGCAGGAGGGACTGAAGCTTTCTTT,CASSAGGTEAFF
.,TRBV7-8,.,TRBJ1-5,15,TGTGCCAGCAACTCCTACGGGACAAGCAATCAGCCCCAGCATTTT,CASNSYGTSNQPQHF
TRBD1,TRBV9,.,TRBJ2-7,15,TGTGCCAGCAGCGGGGGGACAGGGGAACGCTACGAGCAGTACTTC,CASSGGTGERYEQYF
.,TRBV25-1,.,TRBJ1-3,13,TGTGCCAGCAGTGTAGGAGGGAGAAACACCATATATTTT,CASSVGGRNTIYF
TRBD2,TRBV5-4,.,TRBJ2-3,16,TGTGCCAGCAGCCCCTCCTCAGCGGGGGGACGCGATACGCAGTATTTT,CASSPSSAGGRDTQYF
.,TRBV7-4,.,TRBJ1-3,17,TGTGCCAGCAGCTTAGTGGCGCAGGTGATCTCTGGAAACACCATATATTTT,CASSLVAQVISGNTIYF
TRBD1,TRBV6-5,.,TRBJ1-1,14,TGTGCCAGCAGTTTAACAGGGGGCGTCCCTGAAGCTTTCTTT,CASSLTGGVPEAFF